One and the same sample provided the 17 T cell receptor beta chains below, sequenced in a study of OX40 agonist ivuxolimab in advanced cancers. The table came from immunoSEQ multiplex PCR; TCRdb's copy has only in-frame clones and leaves some out. Of 35,000 to 55,000 clones in the sample, roughly 80% were seen once. The input for sequencing was CD4+ or CD8+ T cells sorted from blood, taken in a trial of the OX40 agonist ivuxolimab. All receptors derive from an adult with an advanced solid tumor such as melanoma, head and neck, liver or kidney cancer.

This clone is a singleton in its sample. The genes are TRBV6-5 and TRBJ1-2, with no clear D. Germline-derived CDR1 and CDR2 are MNHEY and SVGAGI. This CDR3 has 12 residues. V was shortened by 7 bases and J by 7 bases, with 13 bases between the two germline ends. The chain's CDR3 is CASKKDMAGYTF. CDR3 sequence (DNA): TGTGCCAGCAAGAAAGATATGGCTGGCTACACCTTC.

The chain couples TRBV27 to TRBJ1-2; no definite D call. The CDR3 totals 14 residues. In germline, CDR1 is MNHEY, CDR2 SMNVEV (reference sequence). With 5 bases removed from V and 0 bases from J, the gap between germline ends came to 10 bases. The CDR3 spells CASSPVNSNYGYTF. The CDR3 DNA reads as TGTGCCAGCAGTCCCGTTAACTCTAACTATGGCTACACCTTC.

The chain carries TRBV7-2 and TRBJ2-1; TRBD1 matches at 8 bases. The V gene's germline CDR1 is SGHTA and CDR2 FQGNSA. J lost 5 bases, V lost 2 bases, and 5 bases had no gene match. This CDR3 contains 15 residues. The CDR3, as DNA: TGTGCCAGCAGCTTACGGGGGACAGGAGACAATGAGCAGTTCTTC. It specifies CASSLRGTGDNEQFF.

This chain uses TRBV10-3 with TRBJ1-5; unclear D gene. V lost 3 bases and J lost 6, with 15 bases in between. Germline CDR1 and CDR2: ENHRY and SYGVKD. The CDR3 contains 15 residues. The CDR3 DNA reads as TGTGCCATCAGTGATGACGCGGCGGTGGGTCAGCCCCAGCATTTT. Protein: CAISDDAAVGQPQHF.

The chain combines TRBV7-9 with TRBJ2-6; D remains unclear. The germline CDR1 and CDR2 sequences are SEHNR and FQNEAQ (reference sequence). The CDR3 extends over 17 amino acids. V dropped 6 bases and J dropped 0 bases, with 15 bases sitting between them. CDR3 in amino acids: CASRSSLSLSGANVLTF. The CDR3 DNA sequence: TGTGCCAGCAGATCTTCATTATCCCTCTCTGGGGCCAACGTCCTGACTTTC. Complete variable domain (other parts from reference TRBV7-9 and TRBJ2-6): DTGVSQNPRHKITKRGQNVTFRCDPISEHNRLYWYRQTLGQGPEFLTYFQNEAQLEKSRLLSDRFSAERPKGSFSTLEIQRTEQGDSAMYLCASRSSLSLSGANVLTFGAGSRLTVL.

The table lists this clone with a count of one. The chain has TRBV19 and TRBJ1-5; D gene uncertain. The CDR3 has 14 amino acids. CDR1 is LNHDA, CDR2 SQIVND, per germline (reference sequence). V was shortened by 3 bases and J by 4 bases, with 10 bases between the two germline ends. The CDR3 here is CASSIIGFNQPQHF. In DNA form, the CDR3 reads TGTGCCAGTAGTATTATTGGGTTTAATCAGCCCCAGCATTTT.

The chain carries TRBV19 and TRBJ2-2, with 7 bases aligning to TRBD1. The V gene's germline CDR1 is LNHDA and CDR2 SQIVND (reference sequence). The CDR3 totals 22 residues. V was pared by 6 bases and J by 1 base, with 26 bases of the junction left unmatched. This CDR3 is CASRSPQTWFALTGRNTGELFF. The CDR3 DNA reads as TGTGCCAGTAGATCGCCCCAAACCTGGTTTGCCCTGACAGGGCGGAACACCGGGGAGCTGTTTTTT.

J is TRBJ2-7 and V is TRBV28, with D tentatively TRBD2 (6 bases). V dropped 1 base and J dropped 6 bases, with 7 bases sitting between them. From germline, CDR1 is MDHEN and CDR2 SYDVKM. The CDR3 spans 12 residues. This CDR3 is CASSLFGGEQYF. CDR3 nucleotide sequence: TGTGCCAGCAGTTTATTCGGGGGCGAGCAGTACTTC.

V usage is TRBV7-2 and J usage is TRBJ2-5; 13 bases align to TRBD2. Trimming at V came to 3 bases and at J to 5 bases, leaving 3 bases not matched to a gene. This CDR3 comprises 15 residues. The germline CDR1 and CDR2 sequences are SGHTA and FQGNSA. This CDR3 reads CASSLRLAGGETQYF. For the CDR3, the DNA is TGTGCCAGCAGCTTGAGACTAGCGGGGGGTGAGACCCAGTACTTC.

The V gene is TRBV5-1, the J gene TRBJ1-1; no firm D call. CDR3 size: 15 residues. Germline V gives CDR1 SGHRS, CDR2 YFSETQ. V lost 0 bases and J lost 1, with 10 bases in between. The DNA for the CDR3 is TGCGCCAGCAGCTTGGACCAGTGGGGGAACACTGAAGCTTTCTTT. It yields the protein CASSLDQWGNTEAFF.

This sequence joins TRBV19 and TRBJ1-2, with a weak D call TRBD1 (6 bases). Germline assignment: CDR1 LNHDA and CDR2 SQIVND (reference sequence). This CDR3 contains 16 residues. V was cut by 8 bases and J by 5 bases, with 24 bases left in between. CDR3 amino acids: CASSGFGGGVIYGYTF. DNA for the CDR3: TGTGCCAGTTCCGGCTTTGGCGGGGGCGTAATATATGGCTACACCTTC.

This chain joins TRBV5-1 and TRBJ2-5, with D unclear. The DNA end is a closer match to TRBJ2-7, so the J assignment may be wrong. Germline assignment: CDR1 SGHRS and CDR2 YFSETQ. The CDR3 contains 13 residues. CDR3 amino acids: CASSVRVSYEQYF. Written as DNA, the CDR3 is TGCGCCAGCAGCGTCCGAGTCTCCTACGAGCAGTACTTC.

The CDR3 DNA reads as TGTGCCTGGAGTGTTCTGGGACAGGCCTATGGCTACACCTTC. Encoded protein: CAWSVLGQAYGYTF. V gene TRBV30 combines with J gene TRBJ1-2; TRBD1 matches at 8 bases. Trimming at V came to 0 bases and at J to 4 bases, leaving 4 bases not matched to a gene. Germline V gene lookup returns CDR1 GTSNPN and CDR2 SVGIG (reference sequence). CDR3 size: 14 residues.

This chain connects TRBV28 to TRBJ1-4; D unresolved. V lost 5 bases and J lost 8, with 9 bases in between. Germline CDR1 is MDHEN and CDR2 is SYDVKM. The CDR3 totals 12 residues. The CDR3 nucleotides are TGTGCCAGCAGTCCCCCCGTGGAAAAACTGTTTTTT. This encodes CASSPPVEKLFF.

The rearrangement links TRBV27 to TRBJ2-7; TRBD2 agrees at 9 bases. V dropped 7 bases and J dropped 4; count of bases not matched to a gene: 11. The CDR3 length is 15 residues. CDR1 is MNHEY, CDR2 SMNVEV, per germline (reference sequence). CDR3 loop: CASTPRPSGKYEQYF. In DNA, the CDR3 is TGTGCCAGCACCCCTCGTCCTAGCGGGAAATACGAGCAGTACTTC.

The J gene is TRBJ2-2, the V gene TRBV28, with D possibly being TRBD1 (6 bases). The germline V gene encodes CDR1 MDHEN and CDR2 SYDVKM. The CDR3 contains 14 residues. V gave up 8 bases and J gave up 6 bases, with 16 bases separating them. The DNA for the CDR3 is TGTGCCAGCGTACAGGGCGGTTTAGCCGGGGAGCTGTTTTTT. Protein sequence: CASVQGGLAGELFF.

V and J are TRBV6-6 and TRBJ2-1; TRBD2 matches at 15 bases. This CDR3 has 14 residues. After removal of 6 bases from V and 8 bases from J, the junction contained 2 bases not matched to a gene. Germline lookup yields CDR1 MNHNY and CDR2 SVGAGI (reference sequence). The CDR3 is CASRGLAGGHEQFF. The DNA of the CDR3 is TGTGCCAGCAGGGGACTAGCGGGAGGCCATGAGCAGTTCTTC.